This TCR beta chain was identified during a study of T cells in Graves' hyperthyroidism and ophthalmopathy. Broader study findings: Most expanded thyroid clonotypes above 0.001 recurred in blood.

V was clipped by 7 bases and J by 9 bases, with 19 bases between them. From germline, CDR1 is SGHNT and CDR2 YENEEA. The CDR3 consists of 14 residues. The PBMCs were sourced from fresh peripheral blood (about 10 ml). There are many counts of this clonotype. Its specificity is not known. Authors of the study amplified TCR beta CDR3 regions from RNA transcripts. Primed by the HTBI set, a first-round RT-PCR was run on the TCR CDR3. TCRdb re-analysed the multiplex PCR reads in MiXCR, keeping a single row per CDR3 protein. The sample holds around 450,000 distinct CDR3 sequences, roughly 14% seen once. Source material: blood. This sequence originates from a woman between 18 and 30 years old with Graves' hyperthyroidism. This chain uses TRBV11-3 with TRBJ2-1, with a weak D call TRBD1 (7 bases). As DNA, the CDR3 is TGTGCCAGCACCCCTCCCATTCAGGGGGGTGAGCAGTTCTTC. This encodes CASTPPIQGGEQFF.